This TCR beta chain was obtained from a study of T cells in Graves' hyperthyroidism and ophthalmopathy. Study overall: Peripheral blood was collected at initial diagnosis, before any treatment.

The CDR3 sequence is 15 residues long. V was pared by 1 base and J by 5 bases, with 12 bases between. Regions amplified from RNA transcripts were the TCR beta CDR3 regions. TCR CDR3 underwent first-round RT-PCR with the HTBI primer set. TCRdb redid the calling of the multiplex PCR reads with MiXCR, one entry per CDR3 protein. The table has about 290,000 distinct CDR3 sequences, around 13% seen once. This clonotype appeared many times. Thyroid ultrasound, orbital computed tomography, clinical symptoms, and serum thyroxine and TRAb underpinned diagnoses. Sequencing was done on a sample of blood. The receptor was derived from a middle-aged woman with Graves' hyperthyroidism. The chain employs TRBV12-3 or TRBV12-4 and TRBJ1-5; D unresolved. The CDR3 sequence: CASSLGDTYYQPQHF. The CDR3 nucleotides read TGTGCCAGCAGTTTAGGAGACACATACTATCAGCCCCAGCATTTT.